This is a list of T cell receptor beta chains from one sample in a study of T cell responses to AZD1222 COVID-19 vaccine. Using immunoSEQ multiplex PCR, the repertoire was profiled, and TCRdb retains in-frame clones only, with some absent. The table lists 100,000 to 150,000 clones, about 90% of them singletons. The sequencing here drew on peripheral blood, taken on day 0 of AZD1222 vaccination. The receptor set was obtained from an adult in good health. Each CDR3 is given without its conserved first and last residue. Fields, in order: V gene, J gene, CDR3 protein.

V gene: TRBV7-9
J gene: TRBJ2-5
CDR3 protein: ASSPPTGLGETQY

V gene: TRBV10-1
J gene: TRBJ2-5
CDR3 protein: ASSDAGRGETQY

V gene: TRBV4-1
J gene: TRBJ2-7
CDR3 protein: ASSQVGGDEQY

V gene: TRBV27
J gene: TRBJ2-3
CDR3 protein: ASSVLAGAQDTQY

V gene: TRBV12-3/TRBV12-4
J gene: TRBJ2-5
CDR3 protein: ASSLVRKETQY

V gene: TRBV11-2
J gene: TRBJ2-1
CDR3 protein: ASGTGTAYNEQF

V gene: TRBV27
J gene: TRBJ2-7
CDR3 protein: ASSLNPGPTSSSEQY

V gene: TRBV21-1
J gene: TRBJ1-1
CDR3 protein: ASSKDAVETGGTEAF

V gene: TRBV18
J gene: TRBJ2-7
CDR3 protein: ASSPREQVHEQY

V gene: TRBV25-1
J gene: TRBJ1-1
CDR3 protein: ASRPTTGGPNTEAF

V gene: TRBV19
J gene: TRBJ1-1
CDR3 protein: ASSLLVGPRGWAF

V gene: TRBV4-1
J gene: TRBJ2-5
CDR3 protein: ASSPTVGRQETQY

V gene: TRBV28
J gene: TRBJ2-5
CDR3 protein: ASSLGETQY

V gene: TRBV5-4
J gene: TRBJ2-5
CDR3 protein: ASSGRGDYQETQY

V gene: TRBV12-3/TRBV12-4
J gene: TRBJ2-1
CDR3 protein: ASSERTGNEQF

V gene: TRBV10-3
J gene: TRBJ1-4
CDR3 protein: AISDPGLREKLF

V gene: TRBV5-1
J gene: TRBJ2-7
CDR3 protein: ASSPSTGVPYEQY

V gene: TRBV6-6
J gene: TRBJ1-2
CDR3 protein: ASSAGPMFGYT

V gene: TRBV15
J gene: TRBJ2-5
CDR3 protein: ATSRGPRERLETQY

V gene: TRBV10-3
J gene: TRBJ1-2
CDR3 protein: AISGDRDVYGYT

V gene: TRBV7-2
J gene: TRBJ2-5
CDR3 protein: ASSPPGGRVETQY

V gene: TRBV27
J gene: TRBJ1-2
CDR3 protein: ASSNTGRYGYT

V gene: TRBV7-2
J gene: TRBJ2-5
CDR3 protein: ASSLVAGGLWATQY

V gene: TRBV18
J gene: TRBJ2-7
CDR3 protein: ASSPLHSGTAYEQY

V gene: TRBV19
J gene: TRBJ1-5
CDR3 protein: ASSSGQARQPQH

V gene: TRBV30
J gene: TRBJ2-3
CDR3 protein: AWSVPPAGPSTDTQY

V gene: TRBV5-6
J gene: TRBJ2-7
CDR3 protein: ASSLGQQTYEQY

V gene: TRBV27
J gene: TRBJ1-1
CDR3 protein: ASSHRRTGGTEAF

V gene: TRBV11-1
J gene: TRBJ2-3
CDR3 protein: ASSFGHTDTQY

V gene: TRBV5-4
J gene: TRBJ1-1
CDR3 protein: ASSLSGTQTEAF

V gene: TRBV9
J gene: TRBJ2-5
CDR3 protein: ASSVEAGGRETQY

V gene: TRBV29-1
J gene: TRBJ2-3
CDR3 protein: SGDRGGTDTQY

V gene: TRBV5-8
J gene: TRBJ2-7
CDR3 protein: ASSARGQGSYEQY

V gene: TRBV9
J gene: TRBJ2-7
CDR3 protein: ASSVTGGGYEQY

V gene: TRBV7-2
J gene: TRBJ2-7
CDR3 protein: ASSFGAGSYEQY

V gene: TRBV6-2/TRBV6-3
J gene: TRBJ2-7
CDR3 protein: ASSFSRRGNEQY

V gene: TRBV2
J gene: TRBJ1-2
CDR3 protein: ASTRARGGYT

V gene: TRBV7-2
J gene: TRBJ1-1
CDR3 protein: ASSLDPMELTEAF

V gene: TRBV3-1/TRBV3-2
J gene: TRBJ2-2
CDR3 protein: ASSQDRGAGELF

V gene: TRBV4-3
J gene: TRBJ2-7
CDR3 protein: ASSQDTGAGEQY

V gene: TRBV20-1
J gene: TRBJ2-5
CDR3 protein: SASPTETQY

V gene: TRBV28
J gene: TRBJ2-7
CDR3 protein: ASSSSPGQGDEQY

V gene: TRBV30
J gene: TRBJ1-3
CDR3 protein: AWSAGLGNTIY

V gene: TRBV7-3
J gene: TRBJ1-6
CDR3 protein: ASRLDGSSYNSPLH

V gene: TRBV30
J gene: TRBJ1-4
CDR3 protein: AWQDRREKLF

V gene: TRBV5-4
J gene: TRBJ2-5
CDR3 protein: ASSLGGQETQY

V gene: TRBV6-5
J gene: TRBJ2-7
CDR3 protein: ASRDTGLGEQY

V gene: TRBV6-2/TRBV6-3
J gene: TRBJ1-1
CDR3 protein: ASSYSRGGNTEAF

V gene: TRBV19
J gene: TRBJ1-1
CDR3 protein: ASMLQGAVRGTEAF

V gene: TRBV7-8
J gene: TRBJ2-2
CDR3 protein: ASSWGGRVTGELF

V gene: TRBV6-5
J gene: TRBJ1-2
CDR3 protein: ASPTGTGLDGYT

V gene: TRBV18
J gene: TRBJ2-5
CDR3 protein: ASSPGRGAETQY

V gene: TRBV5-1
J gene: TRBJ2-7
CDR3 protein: ASSLQDRSYEQY

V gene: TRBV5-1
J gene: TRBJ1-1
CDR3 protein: ASSVQGAGTEAF